This TCR beta chain came from a study of control samples from healthy donors and cancer patients. V lost 3 bases to trimming and J lost 2 bases, with 19 bases between them. The CDR3 loop spans 18 amino acids. The germline V gene encodes CDR1 LNHDA and CDR2 SQIVND (reference sequence). Produced via immunoSEQ multiplex PCR; TCRdb's table is partial and in-frame only. The sample contains fewer than 90,000 clones, around nine tenths of which appear only once. The V call is TRBV19, the J call TRBJ2-2; the D gene is possibly TRBD2 (6 bases). The clonotype comes from a woman between 45 and 65 years old in good health. Sequenced material: blood. The CDR3 here is CASSIRSRTRGNTGELFF. DNA of the CDR3: TGTGCCAGTAGTATCAGGTCCCGGACGCGGGGTAACACCGGGGAGCTGTTTTTT.